The 10 T cell receptor beta chains presented below share a single source sample, sequenced in a study of blood T cell repertoires in COVID-19. The repertoire was sequenced with immunoSEQ multiplex PCR; TCRdb's copy has only in-frame clones and lacks some. Of a few hundred thousand clones listed, roughly 84% are singletons. Material: PBMCs or T cells enriched from blood (not recorded which). The source is a woman aged 40-49 years who had recovered from COVID-19.

V is TRBV29-1 and J is TRBJ2-1; TRBD2 aligns across 13 bases. The CDR3 has 14 amino acids. Germline trimming cut 5 bases from V and 6 bases from J; bases unmatched to any gene: 4. The germline V gene has CDR1 SQVTM and CDR2 ANQGSEA. The CDR3, as DNA: TGCAGCGTTCTACTAGCGGGAGGGGTCAATGAGCAGTTCTTC. Encoded protein: CSVLLAGGVNEQFF.

This chain uses TRBV5-1 with TRBJ2-1; TRBD2 matches 11 bases. CDR3 size: 16 residues. Germline V lookup: CDR1 SGHRS, CDR2 YFSETQ. The V segment lost 1 base and the J segment 5 bases; nucleotides outside the gene matches: 5. Here the CDR3 DNA reads TGCGCCAGCAGCTTGCTGACTAGCGGGATAAACAATGAGCAGTTCTTC. The encoded protein is CASSLLTSGINNEQFF. The whole variable domain, remainder taken from reference TRBV5-1 and TRBJ2-1, is KAGVTQTPRYLIKTRGQQVTLSCSPISGHRSVSWYQQTPGQGLQFLFEYFSETQRNKGNFPGRFSGRQFSNSRSEMNVSTLELGDSALYLCASSLLTSGINNEQFFGPGTRLTVL.

The V call is TRBV7-2, the J call TRBJ1-2, with 8 bases fitting TRBD1. The CDR3 is 18 amino acids. J was trimmed by 6 bases and V by 0 bases; bases with no gene match: 15. CDR1 is SGHTA and CDR2 is FQGNSA in the germline V gene. This CDR3 is CASSLAPGGFRNLNGYTF. For the CDR3, the DNA is TGTGCCAGCAGCTTAGCCCCAGGGGGCTTTAGAAACTTAAATGGCTACACCTTC.

The chain couples TRBV19 to TRBJ2-1, with 13 bases lining up with TRBD2. V lost 5 bases and J lost 7; bases outside the gene matches: 20. CDR3 length: 20 residues. From germline, CDR1 is LNHDA and CDR2 SQIVND (reference sequence). The CDR3 DNA reads TGTGCCAGTAGTGCCGACGGAGGGACTAGCGGGATGCCGCGTCGAAATGAGCAGTTCTTC. This sequence encodes CASSADGGTSGMPRRNEQFF. Full variable domain (remainder filled in from reference TRBV19 and TRBJ2-1): DGGITQSPKYLFRKEGQNVTLSCEQNLNHDAMYWYRQDPGQGLRLIYYSQIVNDFQKGDIAEGYSVSREKKESFPLTVTSAQKNPTAFYLCASSADGGTSGMPRRNEQFFGPGTRLTVL.

The count of this clone is one. The rearrangement joins TRBV28 to TRBJ2-4, with D uncertain. V shed 4 bases and J shed 0 bases, with 13 bases lying between them. The CDR3 loop spans 16 amino acids. CDR1 and CDR2 from the germline V gene are MDHEN and SYDVKM. In DNA form, the CDR3 reads TGTGCCAGCAGTTCAAGGCAGACACTAGCCAAAAACATTCAGTACTTC. Its protein is CASSSRQTLAKNIQYF.

The rearrangement links TRBV18 to TRBJ1-1; TRBD1 is a possible D gene (5 bases). Germline CDR1 KGHSH, CDR2 LQKENI. This CDR3 contains 13 residues. V was pared by 6 bases and J by 5 bases, with 13 bases between. CDR3 sequence (DNA): TGTGCCAGCTCCGTTGGGGGAGGTACTGAAGCTTTCTTT. It translates to CASSVGGGTEAFF.

The chain employs TRBV10-2 and TRBJ2-1; D is possibly TRBD2 (6 bases). The V end was cut by 4 bases, the J end by 6 bases, with 13 bases between. The CDR3 consists of 14 residues. Germline V gene lookup returns CDR1 WSHSY and CDR2 SAAADI. CDR3 protein: CASSAGGSGNEQFF. CDR3 in DNA: TGCGCCAGCAGTGCTGGAGGGAGTGGCAATGAGCAGTTCTTC.

The rearrangement links TRBV7-9 to TRBJ2-1, with TRBD2 matching over 16 bases. Per germline, CDR1 SEHNR and CDR2 FQNEAQ (reference sequence). CDR3 length: 19 residues. The ends lost 5 bases at V and 8 bases at J; junction bases unmatched: 15. Here the CDR3 reads CASSPLGEGTSGRVYEQFF. The CDR3 DNA is TGTGCCAGCAGCCCACTAGGGGAAGGGACTAGCGGGAGGGTTTATGAGCAGTTCTTC.

This clone was observed once. The chain recombines TRBV28 with TRBJ1-2; 7 positions agree with TRBD1. Trimming took 4 bases from V and 6 from J; bases not matched to a gene: 5. There are 13 residues in the CDR3. Germline loops: CDR1 MDHEN, CDR2 SYDVKM. The CDR3 DNA follows: TGTGCCAGCAGTTCAGGACAGGCTGATGGCTACACCTTC. This gives the protein CASSSGQADGYTF.

The chain carries TRBV7-3 and TRBJ2-5; 10 bases are shared with TRBD2. This CDR3 is built from 14 residues. Germline-derived CDR1 and CDR2 are SGHTA and FQGTGA. Trimming cost V 8 bases and J 2 bases; bases outside gene matches: 5. The CDR3 region has the DNA TGTGCCAGCGGGAGCGGGAGGGAACAAGAGACCCAGTACTTC. Its protein product is CASGSGREQETQYF. Full variable domain (rest looked up from reference TRBV7-3 and TRBJ2-5): GAGVSQTPSNKVTEKGKYVELRCDPISGHTALYWYRQSLGQGPEFLIYFQGTGAADDSGLPNDRFFAVRPEGSVSTLKIQRTERGDSAVYLCASGSGREQETQYFGPGTRLLVL.